This TCR beta chain was profiled in a study of blood T cell repertoires in COVID-19. Overall study: Specimens from acute and convalescent COVID-19 originated in the United States, Italy and Spain. The cDNA or gDNA used as material had been derived from T cells, B-cell-depleted T cells, or PBMCs.

This CDR3 spans 14 amino acids. Trimming removed 6 bases from V and 3 bases from J; junction bases left unmatched: 5. Germline assignment: CDR1 LNHDA and CDR2 SQIVND (reference sequence). Under the authors' procedure: Reference gene primer amplification gave nucleated cell count estimates. Profiling relied on immunoSEQ multiplex PCR, and the TCRdb table lists in-frame clones only, not all of them. V and J calls plus clone size are reproduced from that table; the DNA served to infer D and trimming. The repertoire holds under 300,000 clones, roughly 89% seen once, with about 4.6% in the top ten. Sequences were obtained from peripheral blood. The V gene is TRBV19, the J gene TRBJ2-3, with 8 bases fitting TRBD2. The receptor was isolated from a woman aged 40 to 50 who had recovered from COVID-19. As DNA, the CDR3 is TGTGCCAGTAGCGGGGGGGCCGGTACAGATACGCAGTATTTT. Its protein product is CASSGGAGTDTQYF.